A selection of T cell receptor beta chains follows, all from one sample in a study of shared clonotypes between healthy human individuals. Sequencing used immunoSEQ multiplex PCR; TCRdb keeps in-frame clones, though not all of them. The table lists more than 550,000 clones, under 95% of them singletons, with 20% to 25% in the top ten. The sample was naive CD8+ T cells sorted from blood. The receptors derive from a man aged 25 to 40 in good health. CDR3s include the opening cysteine and the closing phenylalanine or tryptophan. D genes are given only for firm matches. Size is omitted from some rows. Given values are once, few, many or a class for expanded clones.

TRBV5-6 | - | TRBD2 | CASSPGTSGYEQYF
TRBV27 | - | - | CASSLRIGGELFF
TRBV27 | - | TRBD2 | CASSFGLAGHNEQFF
TRBV5-1 | - | TRBD1 | CASSFLGQEFISTDTQYF
TRBV4-2 | - | - | CASSQDLWETQYF
TRBV2 | - | - | CASSLGRNTEAFF
TRBV27 | - | - | CASSYSGSPYEQYF
TRBV7-2 | once | - | CASSTPEGEGAYGYTF
TRBV5-8 | - | TRBD2 | CASSFGLAASYEQYF
TRBV6-1 | - | TRBD1 | CASSDGQGATDTQYF
TRBV14 | - | - | CASSQKARNEQFF
TRBV19 | - | - | CASSKRGAQYF
TRBV7-9 | - | - | CASSLVPGEDNEQFF
TRBV29-1 | - | - | CSVGGGRNEQFF
TRBV7-9 | - | - | CASSLSLTYEQYF
TRBV9 | - | - | CASSVGGRTDTQYF
TRBV11-2 | once | TRBD1 | CASSSGTGFEQFF
TRBV7-9 | - | - | CASSLDVNYGYTF
TRBV5-5 | - | TRBD2 | CASSEGTSGYNEQFF
TRBV7-9 | - | - | CASSFGPTPNQPQHF
TRBV7-6 | - | TRBD1 | CASSLAGQGGSEQYF
TRBV27 | - | - | CASSLSQLSYEQYF
TRBV2 | - | - | CASTVLSQYSYNEQFF
TRBV9 | - | - | CASSVEGSAYEQYF
TRBV28 | - | TRBD1 | CASSIDRAVTDTQYF
TRBV5-1 | - | - | CASSPTLAADNEQFF
TRBV9 | - | - | CASSVYGSSYNEQFF
TRBV4-2 | - | - | CASSQVDRTYEQYF
TRBV5-6 | - | - | CASCALGREKLFF
TRBV9 | once | - | CASSAGNEQFF
TRBV5-6 | - | - | CASSSQVNTEAFF
TRBV5-4 | - | - | CASTGPYYEQYF
TRBV4-1 | - | - | CASSQGGQMNTEAFF
TRBV9 | once | TRBD1 | CASSVAGTGQYELFF
TRBV7-9 | - | - | CASRRGENTGELFF